These 26 T cell receptor beta chains share one sample of origin, sequenced in a study of cytomegalovirus exposure and HLA in healthy donors. Researchers ran the PCR with 60 Vbeta and 13 Jbeta primers. Profiled with immunoSEQ multiplex PCR; TCRdb holds only in-frame clones, not every one. The sample holds about 150,000 clones, approximately 87% seen once. Sequenced material: PBMCs. These receptor sequences come from a man aged 40-49 years in good health and CMV-seronegative.

The chain is built from TRBV7-3 and TRBJ2-3; 7 bases match TRBD1. This CDR3 is 15 amino acids long. V was clipped by 5 bases and J by 4 bases; unmatched bases: 9. Germline CDR1 is SGHTA and CDR2 is FQGTGA. The CDR3 nucleotides are TGTGCCAGCAGCCCGCGACAGGGTCGGGCAGATACGCAGTATTTT. It translates to CASSPRQGRADTQYF.

This chain links TRBV6-6 with TRBJ2-4; D perhaps matches TRBD1 (6 bases). With 4 bases removed from V and 8 bases from J, the gap between germline ends came to 21 bases. Germline lookup yields CDR1 MNHNY and CDR2 SVGAGI (reference sequence). The CDR3 is made up of 16 amino acids. The CDR3 DNA follows: TGTGCCAGCAGTTCCGAACGGACAGAGAAAAATTACATTCAGTACTTC. Protein sequence: CASSSERTEKNYIQYF.

The rearrangement links TRBV6-4 to TRBJ2-1, with TRBD2 matching over 10 bases. There are 14 residues in the CDR3. CDR1 MRHNA and CDR2 SNTAGT come from the germline V gene. V dropped 3 bases and J dropped 4; count of bases not matched to a gene: 0. The CDR3 coding sequence is TGTGCCAGCAGTGAACTAGCGGGATACAATGAGCAGTTCTTC. Its protein is CASSELAGYNEQFF.

The V gene is TRBV5-1, the J gene TRBJ2-7, with D possibly matching TRBD2 (5 bases). The CDR3 spans 15 residues. Trimming left V 0 bases short and J 0 bases short, with 10 bases between. Germline loops: CDR1 SGHRS, CDR2 YFSETQ. Here the CDR3 reads CASSLVGASSYEQYF. The CDR3, as DNA: TGCGCCAGCAGCTTGGTGGGAGCGAGCTCCTACGAGCAGTACTTC. Supplemented by reference TRBV5-1 and TRBJ2-7, the full variable domain reads KAGVTQTPRYLIKTRGQQVTLSCSPISGHRSVSWYQQTPGQGLQFLFEYFSETQRNKGNFPGRFSGRQFSNSRSEMNVSTLELGDSALYLCASSLVGASSYEQYFGPGTRLTVT.

The genes are TRBV11-2 and TRBJ2-1, with D tentatively TRBD2 (5 bases). Germline V lookup: CDR1 SGHAT, CDR2 FQNNGV. Trimming took 4 bases from V and 9 from J, leaving 16 bases between them. The CDR3 sequence is 14 residues long. The CDR3, as DNA: TGTGCCAGCAGCTCAGCGGCCCAACGGGGTGAGCAGTTCTTC. Translation: CASSSAAQRGEQFF.

The chain combines TRBV7-2 with TRBJ2-7; 9 bases agree with TRBD1. Germline lookup yields CDR1 SGHTA and CDR2 FQGNSA. This CDR3 is 13 amino acids long. V lost 5 bases, J lost 6 bases, and 5 bases stayed unmatched. The CDR3 sequence: CASSLSTGGEQYF. The CDR3 DNA sequence: TGTGCCAGCAGCCTCTCGACAGGGGGCGAGCAGTACTTC.

The chain employs TRBV19 and TRBJ1-1; D is unclear. The germline V gene has CDR1 LNHDA and CDR2 SQIVND (reference sequence). Trimming took 6 bases from V and 0 from J, leaving 11 bases between them. There are 14 residues in the CDR3. The CDR3 coding sequence is TGTGCCAGTAGGCCACAGAACTTGAACACTGAAGCTTTCTTT. Encoded protein: CASRPQNLNTEAFF.

The chain uses TRBV6-5 and TRBJ2-7; D is unresolved. Germline assignment: CDR1 MNHEY and CDR2 SVGAGI. The V end was cut by 8 bases, the J end by 9 bases, with 14 bases between. This CDR3 comprises 11 residues. For the CDR3, the DNA is TGTGCCAGCTTAGGAGAGATCGGGCAGTACTTC. Protein sequence: CASLGEIGQYF.

This clone has a single count. This chain uses TRBV6-1 with TRBJ2-5, with 9 bases fitting TRBD1. V shed 4 bases and J 3 bases; nucleotides not matched to a gene: 3. Germline V gene lookup returns CDR1 MNHNS and CDR2 SASEGT. CDR3 length: 14 amino acids. The DNA of the CDR3 is TGTGCCAGCAGTGGACAGGGGGGAAAAGAGACCCAGTACTTC. It yields the protein CASSGQGGKETQYF.

The chain employs TRBV7-2 and TRBJ2-7; 7 bases match TRBD2. Germline V gene data show CDR1 as SGHTA and CDR2 as FQGNSA. The V and J ends lost 2 bases and 3 bases, in that order; junction bases with no gene match: 4. The CDR3 contains 14 residues. In nucleotides, the CDR3 is TGTGCCAGCAGCTTAAGGCGGGGGATCTACGAGCAGTACTTC. It specifies CASSLRRGIYEQYF.

This sequence joins TRBV5-1 and TRBJ1-2; the match to TRBD1 covers 9 bases. The V gene's germline CDR1 is SGHRS and CDR2 YFSETQ. Unmatched junction bases numbered 4, after V lost 4 bases and J lost 0 bases. There are 15 residues in the CDR3. DNA of the CDR3: TGCGCCAGCAGCCAGGGACAGGGAGCTAACTATGGCTACACCTTC. This codes for CASSQGQGANYGYTF.

The J gene is TRBJ1-5, the V gene TRBV7-9, with D hard to call. V was cut by 5 bases and J by 6 bases, with 20 bases left in between. From germline, CDR1 is SEHNR and CDR2 FQNEAQ (reference sequence). CDR3 size: 16 residues. CDR3: CASSPGYSGGTQPQHF. The CDR3 nucleotides read TGTGCCAGCAGCCCCGGATACTCAGGAGGCACTCAGCCCCAGCATTTT.

The chain joins TRBV5-4 to TRBJ1-1, with D hard to call. The V and J ends lost 0 bases and 2 bases respectively, with 8 bases between them. The germline V gene has CDR1 SGHNT and CDR2 YYREEE (reference sequence). CDR3 length: 14 residues. DNA of the CDR3: TGTGCCAGCAGCTTGGACAGTGCTAACACTGAAGCTTTCTTT. Translating gives CASSLDSANTEAFF.

The V and J genes are TRBV7-9 and TRBJ2-7, with D possibly being TRBD1 (5 bases). The CDR3 spans 16 residues. Germline V lookup: CDR1 SEHNR, CDR2 FQNEAQ (reference sequence). Deletions cut 4 bases from V and 3 bases from J, with 19 bases between. The CDR3 DNA is TGTGCCAGCAGCTCCCTCGAGCAGGGCCCCAACTACGAGCAGTACTTC. Translated: CASSSLEQGPNYEQYF.

The rearrangement links TRBV28 to TRBJ2-7; 10 nucleotides line up with TRBD2. The V segment lost 5 bases and the J segment 1 base; nucleotides outside the gene matches: 8. The CDR3 has 16 amino acids. Germline loops: CDR1 MDHEN, CDR2 SYDVKM. The CDR3 DNA reads TGTGCCAGCAGTGGTAGCGGGGGGACCCATTCCTACGAGCAGTACTTC. Its translation: CASSGSGGTHSYEQYF.

This chain connects TRBV7-3 to TRBJ2-7; tentative D call: TRBD1 (6 bases). V shed 5 bases and J shed 3 bases, with 11 bases lying between them. The CDR3 extends over 13 amino acids. Germline CDR1 is SGHTA and CDR2 is FQGTGA. This CDR3 is CASSPQQGYEQYF. CDR3 bases: TGTGCCAGCAGCCCCCAACAGGGCTACGAGCAGTACTTC. Supplemented by reference TRBV7-3 and TRBJ2-7, the full variable domain reads GAGVSQTPSNKVTEKGKYVELRCDPISGHTALYWYRQSLGQGPEFLIYFQGTGAADDSGLPNDRFFAVRPEGSVSTLKIQRTERGDSAVYLCASSPQQGYEQYFGPGTRLTVT.

The chain employs TRBV25-1 and TRBJ2-2; TRBD2 matches 7 bases. This CDR3 has 15 amino acids. CDR1 and CDR2 (germline): MGHDK, SYGVNS. For the CDR3, the DNA is TGTCGATTGCGGGGGAGTCAAAGACTCACCGGGGAGCTGTTTTTT. This encodes CRLRGSQRLTGELFF.

The rearrangement uses TRBV7-9 and TRBJ2-2; D is unresolved. Germline CDR1 is SEHNR and CDR2 is FQNEAQ (reference sequence). The CDR3 is made up of 13 amino acids. V gave up 1 base and J gave up 6 bases, with 6 bases separating them. CDR3 region: CASSLVGAGELFF. DNA of the CDR3: TGTGCCAGCAGCTTAGTAGGAGCCGGGGAGCTGTTTTTT.

The rearrangement joins TRBV19 to TRBJ2-1; 8 bases agree with TRBD1. CDR3 size: 17 residues. CDR1 and CDR2 (germline): LNHDA, SQIVND (reference sequence). V shed 4 bases and J 6 bases; nucleotides not matched to a gene: 14. The DNA for the CDR3 is TGTGCCAGTAGTACCCTCCCGGGACAGGCAAGAAGCAATGAGCAGTTCTTC. Translating it yields CASSTLPGQARSNEQFF.

The CDR3 sequence: CASSDRGIQPQHF. DNA of the CDR3: TGTGCCAGCAGCGACCGGGGTATTCAGCCCCAGCATTTT. V is TRBV9 and J is TRBJ1-5; D not resolved. Trimming shortened V by 3 bases and J by 6 bases, and 10 bases separated the two germline ends. CDR3 length equals 13 residues. Per germline, CDR1 SGDLS and CDR2 YYNGEE.

The rearrangement links TRBV15 to TRBJ2-7, with TRBD1 identical over 11 bases. V dropped 4 bases and J dropped 5; count of bases not matched to a gene: 4. The CDR3 runs 14 residues. Looked up from germline, CDR1 is LNHNV and CDR2 is YYDKDF (reference sequence). The CDR3 DNA reads TGTGCCACCAGCACCGGGACAGGGGGAAACGAGCAGTACTTC. The encoded protein is CATSTGTGGNEQYF.

The V and J genes are TRBV5-1 and TRBJ2-5, with 10 nucleotides matching TRBD1. This CDR3 contains 16 residues. Trimming removed 4 bases from V and 5 bases from J; junction bases left unmatched: 11. Germline V gives CDR1 SGHRS, CDR2 YFSETQ. CDR3 sequence (DNA): TGCGCCAGCAGCGTATCCGGGACAGGGGCGAGGGAGACCCAGTACTTC. Translating it yields CASSVSGTGARETQYF.

This clone has a single count. V gene TRBV9 combines with J gene TRBJ1-3, with D perhaps matching TRBD1 (5 bases). Germline V gene lookup returns CDR1 SGDLS and CDR2 YYNGEE. V was clipped by 2 bases and J by 8 bases, with 17 bases between them. This CDR3 has 15 residues. Here the CDR3 DNA reads TGTGCCAGCAGCGTTCTCACTCAGGGCGCGGACACCATATATTTT. This sequence encodes CASSVLTQGADTIYF.

V gene TRBV11-1 combines with J gene TRBJ2-1; 8 nucleotides agree with TRBD1. The CDR3 has 16 residues. V dropped 2 bases and J dropped 9; count of bases not matched to a gene: 12. Germline lookup yields CDR1 SGHAT and CDR2 FQDESV (reference sequence). CDR3 DNA: TGTGCCAGCAGCTTAAGGACAGGGATATTTCTGCGTGAGCAGTTCTTC. It yields the protein CASSLRTGIFLREQFF.

The chain employs TRBV27 and TRBJ2-1, with 8 bases lining up with TRBD2. Germline trimming cut 3 bases from V and 6 bases from J; bases unmatched to any gene: 4. CDR3 size: 14 residues. CDR1 and CDR2 from the germline V gene are MNHEY and SMNVEV (reference sequence). The CDR3 region is CASSFLAGSNEQFF. In DNA, the CDR3 is TGTGCCAGCAGTTTTTTAGCGGGATCCAATGAGCAGTTCTTC.

This chain connects TRBV5-6 to TRBJ2-1; D is perhaps TRBD2 (6 bases). Trimming shortened V by 2 bases and J by 2 bases, and 11 bases separated the two germline ends. The germline V gene has CDR1 SGHDT and CDR2 YYEEEE. CDR3 size: 15 residues. The CDR3 nucleotides are TGTGCCAGCAGCTTAGGCGGGAACACCTACAATGAGCAGTTCTTC. Protein: CASSLGGNTYNEQFF.